This T cell receptor beta chain was identified in a study of cytomegalovirus exposure and HLA in healthy donors. Use of 60 Vbeta and 13 Jbeta primers characterized the PCR. Produced via immunoSEQ multiplex PCR; TCRdb's table is partial and in-frame only. The table lists fewer than 200,000 clones, roughly 71% of them singletons, with about 1.4% in the top ten. The CDR3 contains 14 residues. Germline V gene sequence: CDR1 MDHEN, CDR2 SYDVKM. The ends were cut back, 5 bases at V and 4 bases at J, with 9 bases in the middle. This receptor was taken from a girl aged 10-17 years in good health and CMV-seronegative. Input material: PBMCs. V usage is TRBV28 and J usage is TRBJ1-6; the D is unclear. CDR3 region: CASSNHQYNSPLHF. The CDR3 DNA reads as TGTGCCAGCAGTAATCACCAGTATAATTCACCCCTCCACTTT. Full variable domain (outside the CDR3, taken from reference TRBV28 and TRBJ1-6): DVKVTQSSRYLVKRTGEKVFLECVQDMDHENMFWYRQDPGLGLRLIYFSYDVKMKEKGDIPEGYSVSREKKERFSLILESASTNQTSMYLCASSNHQYNSPLHFGNGTRLTVT.